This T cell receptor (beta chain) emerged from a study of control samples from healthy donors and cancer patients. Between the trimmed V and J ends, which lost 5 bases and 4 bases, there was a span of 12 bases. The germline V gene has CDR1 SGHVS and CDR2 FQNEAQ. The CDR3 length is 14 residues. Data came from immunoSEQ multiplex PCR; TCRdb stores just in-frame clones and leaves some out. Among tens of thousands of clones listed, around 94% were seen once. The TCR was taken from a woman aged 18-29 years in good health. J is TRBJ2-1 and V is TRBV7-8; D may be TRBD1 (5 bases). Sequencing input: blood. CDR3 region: CASSLPGSYNEQFF. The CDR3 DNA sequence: TGTGCCAGCAGCCTCCCAGGGTCATACAATGAGCAGTTCTTC.